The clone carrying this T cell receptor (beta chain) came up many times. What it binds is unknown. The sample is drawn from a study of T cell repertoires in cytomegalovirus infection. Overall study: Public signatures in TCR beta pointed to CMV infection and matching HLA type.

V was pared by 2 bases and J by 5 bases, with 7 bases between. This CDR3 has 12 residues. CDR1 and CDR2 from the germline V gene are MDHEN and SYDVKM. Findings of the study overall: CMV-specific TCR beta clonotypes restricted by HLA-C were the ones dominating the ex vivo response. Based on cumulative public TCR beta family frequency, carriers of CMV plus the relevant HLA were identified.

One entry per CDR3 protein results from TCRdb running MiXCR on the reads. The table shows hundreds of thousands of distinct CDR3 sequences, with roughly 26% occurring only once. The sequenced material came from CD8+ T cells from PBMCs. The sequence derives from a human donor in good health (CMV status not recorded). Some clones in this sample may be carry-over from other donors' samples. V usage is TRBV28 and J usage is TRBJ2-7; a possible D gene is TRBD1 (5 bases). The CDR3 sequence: CASSLKGNEQYF. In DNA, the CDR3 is TGTGCCAGCAGTTTAAAGGGGAACGAGCAGTACTTC.